This TCR beta chain appears in the sequencing data of a study of cytomegalovirus exposure and HLA in healthy donors. PCR involved 60 Vbeta and 13 Jbeta primers. Sequenced by immunoSEQ multiplex PCR; TCRdb stores in-frame clones only, minus some. This sample lists 65,000 to 80,000 clones; its ten largest clones have roughly 7.4%. CDR1 is LGHNA and CDR2 is YSLEER in the germline V gene. V lost 0 bases, J lost 6 bases, and 20 bases lay in between. The CDR3 loop spans 17 amino acids. The chain carries TRBV4-3 and TRBJ1-2; D is perhaps TRBD1 (5 bases). Material: PBMCs. The clonotype comes from a female donor in good health and CMV-seropositive. The CDR3 sequence: CASSQDVLSQGGNGYTF. CDR3 in DNA: TGCGCCAGCAGCCAAGATGTGCTTTCCCAGGGAGGGAATGGCTACACCTTC.